The clone carrying this T cell receptor (beta chain) came up a few times. These data come from a study of T-cell reconstitution after alpha-beta-depleted transplantation in children. Germline V CDR1 and CDR2: KGHDR, SFDVKD. The CDR3 runs 16 residues. The germline V and J ends were trimmed by 4 bases and 0 bases, with 15 bases remaining between them. The TCRbeta library incorporated unique molecular identifiers. TCRdb called the PCR reads again in MiXCR, with one record for every CDR3 protein. Counted here are roughly 350,000 distinct CDR3 sequences, 10% to 13% occurring once; the ten biggest clones make up less than 2.5%.

The specimen comprised PBMCs from the stem cell graft donor, sampled from the stem cell graft. This chain uses TRBV24-1 with TRBJ2-7, with a weak D call TRBD2 (6 bases). The TCR sequence derives from a human donor who donated a stem cell graft to a child with acute lymphoblastic leukemia. The CDR3 reads CATSELGLLGSYEQYF. In DNA form, the CDR3 reads TGTGCCACCAGTGAATTGGGACTTCTTGGCTCCTACGAGCAGTACTTC.